The 16 T cell receptor beta chains given below trace back to one sample, sequenced in a study of patients and donors after allogeneic stem cell transplantation. From the RT-PCR reads, TCRdb called clonotypes with MiXCR, one entry per CDR3 protein. The sample holds about 200,000 distinct CDR3 sequences; roughly 40% are singletons and the top ten take around 35%. Sequencing input: blood, either unsorted or a sorted T cell fraction (not recorded which). These receptors were taken from a human donor who was either an allogeneic HSCT recipient or a stem cell or donor lymphocyte infusion donor (not recorded which). It is not recorded whose cells these are; they may come from a transplant donor.

The J gene is TRBJ2-7, the V gene TRBV28; D is ambiguous. Trimming pared 2 bases from V and 10 bases from J, leaving 9 bases between. The V gene's germline CDR1 is MDHEN and CDR2 SYDVKM. There are 11 residues in the CDR3. This CDR3 reads CASSLLQIQYF. The CDR3, as DNA: TGTGCCAGCAGTTTACTACAGATTCAGTACTTC.

In DNA form, the CDR3 reads TGTGCCAGCAGTTTGGGGGGCGCGGACCCAACTAACTATGGCTACACCTTC. Translation: CASSLGGADPTNYGYTF. The V call is TRBV12-3 or TRBV12-4, the J call TRBJ1-2; D is perhaps TRBD1 (6 bases). V was cut by 3 bases and J by 0 bases, with 17 bases left in between. This CDR3 comprises 17 residues.

The J gene is TRBJ1-4, the V gene TRBV5-1; 8 positions match TRBD1. CDR1 and CDR2 from the germline V gene are SGHRS and YFSETQ. The CDR3 is 13 amino acids. J was trimmed by 8 bases and V by 4 bases; bases with no gene match: 4. This CDR3 reads CASSPDREEKLFF. CDR3 coding DNA: TGCGCCAGCAGCCCGGACAGGGAAGAAAAACTGTTTTTT.

In nucleotides, the CDR3 is TGTGCCAGCAGCGTCCGAGGACTAGCGGTATACAATGAGCAGTTCTTC. It yields the protein CASSVRGLAVYNEQFF. This chain joins TRBV7-8 and TRBJ2-1; 10 bases align to TRBD2. Germline V lookup: CDR1 SGHVS, CDR2 FQNEAQ. The CDR3 extends over 16 amino acids. V lost 5 bases and J lost 4; bases outside the gene matches: 8.

This clonotype was counted a few times. The chain couples TRBV5-1 to TRBJ2-1; D is possibly TRBD1 (6 bases). The germline CDR1 and CDR2 sequences are SGHRS and YFSETQ. The CDR3 loop spans 13 amino acids. V gave up 0 bases and J gave up 6 bases, with 7 bases separating them. The CDR3 here is CASSLDRVNEQFF. The CDR3 DNA reads as TGCGCCAGCAGCTTGGACAGGGTCAATGAGCAGTTCTTC.

V gene TRBV9 combines with J gene TRBJ2-5; D is ambiguous. CDR1 SGDLS and CDR2 YYNGEE come from the germline V gene. V dropped 0 bases and J dropped 1 base, with 7 bases sitting between them. The CDR3 spans 14 residues. CDR3 amino acids: CASSVAPSQETQYF. CDR3 nucleotide sequence: TGTGCCAGCAGCGTAGCTCCGTCCCAAGAGACCCAGTACTTC.

The chain is built from TRBV5-4 and TRBJ2-3; D not certain. CDR1 SGHNT and CDR2 YYREEE come from the germline V gene (reference sequence). V lost 1 base to trimming and J lost 0 bases, with 15 bases between them. The CDR3 sequence is 17 residues long. CDR3: CASSLYDSTSSTDTQYF. CDR3 nucleotide sequence: TGTGCCAGCAGCTTGTACGACTCGACTTCTAGCACAGATACGCAGTATTTT. Full variable domain (outside the CDR3, taken from reference TRBV5-4 and TRBJ2-3): ETGVTQSPTHLIKTRGQQVTLRCSSQSGHNTVSWYQQALGQGPQFIFQYYREEENGRGNFPPRFSGLQFPNYSSELNVNALELDDSALYLCASSLYDSTSSTDTQYFGPGTRLTVL.

V and J are TRBV4-1 and TRBJ2-2; 7 bases line up with TRBD2. This CDR3 region has 15 residues. Germline assignment: CDR1 MGHRA and CDR2 YSYEKL. With 0 bases clipped from V and 6 bases from J, the junction kept 4 bases outside the gene matches. CDR3 sequence: CASSQETSDPGELFF. CDR3 nucleotide sequence: TGCGCCAGCAGCCAAGAAACTAGCGACCCCGGGGAGCTGTTTTTT.

The chain combines TRBV27 with TRBJ2-5; 11 nucleotides line up with TRBD2. The V segment lost 6 bases and the J segment 4 bases; nucleotides outside the gene matches: 7. Germline V CDR1 and CDR2: MNHEY, SMNVEV (reference sequence). The length of the CDR3 is 15 residues. The CDR3 spells CASSALAGVVETQYF. CDR3 bases: TGTGCCAGCAGCGCACTAGCGGGAGTGGTAGAGACCCAGTACTTC.

The V gene is TRBV4-3, the J gene TRBJ1-1, with a tentative D call TRBD1 (5 bases). The V gene lost 5 bases and the J gene lost 8 bases, with 15 bases spanning the gap. The CDR3 runs 13 residues. The germline V gene encodes CDR1 LGHNA and CDR2 YSLEER. DNA of the CDR3: TGCGCCAGCAGCGACAATCGCGACAGAGAAGCTTTCTTT. Translation gives CASSDNRDREAFF.

CDR3 region: CASSQDSSINYGYTF. The CDR3 region has the DNA TGTGCCAGCAGCCAAGACAGTTCCATTAACTATGGCTACACCTTC. This chain uses TRBV4-2 with TRBJ1-2; D gene uncertain. Trimming removed 0 bases from V and 1 base from J, with 9 bases in between. Germline CDR1 reads LGHNA; CDR2 reads YNFKEQ. This CDR3 has 15 amino acids.

This clonotype was seen a few times. V and J are TRBV5-1 and TRBJ1-4, with a weak D call TRBD1 (6 bases). Between the trimmed V and J ends, which lost 3 bases and 8 bases, there was a span of 14 bases. The CDR3 has 14 residues. Germline V gene data show CDR1 as SGHRS and CDR2 as YFSETQ. The CDR3 reads CASSSGGGREKLFF. DNA of the CDR3: TGCGCCAGCAGCTCCGGAGGGGGGCGGGAAAAACTGTTTTTT.

The genes are TRBV4-2 and TRBJ2-4, with D perhaps assigned TRBD1 or TRBD2 (6 bases each). Germline CDR1 reads LGHNA; CDR2 reads YNFKEQ. There are 15 residues in the CDR3. Between the trimmed V and J ends, which lost 0 bases and 7 bases, there was a span of 13 bases. The CDR3 protein is CASSQDEGGRNIQYF. The CDR3 DNA reads TGTGCCAGCAGCCAAGATGAGGGGGGCCGGAACATTCAGTACTTC.

This clonotype turned up a few times. V and J are TRBV2 and TRBJ2-7, with a tentative D call TRBD2 (5 bases). This CDR3 comprises 16 residues. Germline CDR1 reads SNHLY; CDR2 reads FYNNEI. Trimming took 3 bases from V and 0 from J, leaving 15 bases between them. CDR3 region: CASSDFRRAYSYEQYF. Written as DNA, the CDR3 is TGTGCCAGCAGTGATTTCCGGCGGGCCTACTCCTACGAGCAGTACTTC.

This clonotype appeared a single time. The chain carries TRBV5-1 and TRBJ2-3; D not resolved. V was cut by 1 base and J by 0 bases, with 18 bases left in between. This CDR3 comprises 18 residues. From germline, CDR1 is SGHRS and CDR2 YFSETQ. CDR3 in DNA: TGCGCCAGCAGCTTGCGCCCGATGTGGTATTGGAGCACAGATACGCAGTATTTT. Translating gives CASSLRPMWYWSTDTQYF.

This chain connects TRBV5-1 to TRBJ1-4, with D possibly matching TRBD1 (6 bases). Germline V gene sequence: CDR1 SGHRS, CDR2 YFSETQ. The V end lost 1 base, the J end lost 2 bases, and 6 bases lay between the germline ends. CDR3 size: 14 residues. The CDR3 is CASSLTGTNEKLFF. For the CDR3, the DNA is TGCGCCAGCAGCTTGACAGGGACTAATGAAAAACTGTTTTTT.